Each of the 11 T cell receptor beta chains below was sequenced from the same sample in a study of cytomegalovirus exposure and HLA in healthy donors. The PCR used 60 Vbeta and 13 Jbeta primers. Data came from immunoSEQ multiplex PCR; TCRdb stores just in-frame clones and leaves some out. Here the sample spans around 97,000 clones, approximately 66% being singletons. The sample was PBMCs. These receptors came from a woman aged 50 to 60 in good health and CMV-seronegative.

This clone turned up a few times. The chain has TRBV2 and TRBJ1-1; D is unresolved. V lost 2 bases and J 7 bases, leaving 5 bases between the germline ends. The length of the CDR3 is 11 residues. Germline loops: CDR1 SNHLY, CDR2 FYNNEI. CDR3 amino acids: CASSEQDEAFF. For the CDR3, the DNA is TGTGCCAGCAGTGAACAGGATGAAGCTTTCTTT.

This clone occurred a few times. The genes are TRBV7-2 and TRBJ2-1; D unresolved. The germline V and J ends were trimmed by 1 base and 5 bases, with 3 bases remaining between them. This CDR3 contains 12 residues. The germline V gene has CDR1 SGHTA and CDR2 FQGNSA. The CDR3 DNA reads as TGTGCCAGCAGCTTAGATAACAATGAGCAGTTCTTC. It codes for CASSLDNNEQFF.

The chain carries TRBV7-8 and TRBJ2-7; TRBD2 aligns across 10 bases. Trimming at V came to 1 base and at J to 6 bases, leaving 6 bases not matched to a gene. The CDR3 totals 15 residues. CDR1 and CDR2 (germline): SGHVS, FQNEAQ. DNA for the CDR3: TGTGCCAGCAGCTTAGGGACAGCGGGAGGGGTCGAGCAGTACTTC. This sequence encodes CASSLGTAGGVEQYF.

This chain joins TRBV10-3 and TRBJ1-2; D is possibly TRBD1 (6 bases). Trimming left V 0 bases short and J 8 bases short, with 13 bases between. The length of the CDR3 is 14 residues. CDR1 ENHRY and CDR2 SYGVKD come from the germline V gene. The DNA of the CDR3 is TGTGCCATCAGTGAGTCGAGCAGGGGCGCCGGCTACACCTTC. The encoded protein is CAISESSRGAGYTF.

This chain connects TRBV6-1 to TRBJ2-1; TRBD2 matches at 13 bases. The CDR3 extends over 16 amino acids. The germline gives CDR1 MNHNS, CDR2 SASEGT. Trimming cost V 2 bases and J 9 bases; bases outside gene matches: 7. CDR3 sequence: CASSEMGLAGMGEQFF. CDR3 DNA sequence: TGTGCCAGCAGTGAAATGGGACTAGCGGGAATGGGTGAGCAGTTCTTC.

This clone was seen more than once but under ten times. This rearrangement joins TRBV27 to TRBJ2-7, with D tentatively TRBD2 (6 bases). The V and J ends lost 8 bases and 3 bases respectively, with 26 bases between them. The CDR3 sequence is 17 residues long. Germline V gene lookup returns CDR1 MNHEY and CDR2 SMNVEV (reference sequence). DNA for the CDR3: TGTGCCAGCGCCAAGGGCACGTTCGGGAGCGGCAACTACGAGCAGTACTTC. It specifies CASAKGTFGSGNYEQYF.

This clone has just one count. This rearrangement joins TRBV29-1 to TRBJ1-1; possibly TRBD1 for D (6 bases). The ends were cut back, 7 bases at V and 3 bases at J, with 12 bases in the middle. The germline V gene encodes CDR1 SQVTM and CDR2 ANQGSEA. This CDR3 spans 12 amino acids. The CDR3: CSGQQGHTEAFF. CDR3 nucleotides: TGCAGCGGGCAACAGGGTCACACTGAAGCTTTCTTT.

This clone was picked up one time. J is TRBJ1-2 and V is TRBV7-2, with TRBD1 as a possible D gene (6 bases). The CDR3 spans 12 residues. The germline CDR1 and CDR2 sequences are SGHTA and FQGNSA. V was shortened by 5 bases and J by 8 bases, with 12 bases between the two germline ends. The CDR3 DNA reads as TGTGCCAGCAGCAAAAACAGGGAAGGCTACACCTTC. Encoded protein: CASSKNREGYTF.

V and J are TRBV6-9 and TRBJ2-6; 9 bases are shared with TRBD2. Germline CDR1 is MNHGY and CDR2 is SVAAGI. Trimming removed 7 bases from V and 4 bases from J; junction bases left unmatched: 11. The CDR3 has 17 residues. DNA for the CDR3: TGTGCCAGCACCGCGGGAGGGGGCGATTTGGGGGCCAACGTCCTGACTTTC. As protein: CASTAGGGDLGANVLTF.

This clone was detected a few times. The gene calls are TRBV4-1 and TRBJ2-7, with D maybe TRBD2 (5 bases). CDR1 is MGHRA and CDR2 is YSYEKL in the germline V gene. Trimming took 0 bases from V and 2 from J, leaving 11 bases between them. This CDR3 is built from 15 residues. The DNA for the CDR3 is TGCGCCAGCAGCCAAGATCGAGGGCAGGCCTACGAGCAGTACTTC. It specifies CASSQDRGQAYEQYF.

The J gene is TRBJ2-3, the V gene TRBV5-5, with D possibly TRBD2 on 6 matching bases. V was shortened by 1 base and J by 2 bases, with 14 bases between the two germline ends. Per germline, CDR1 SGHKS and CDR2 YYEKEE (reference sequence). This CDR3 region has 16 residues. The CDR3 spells CASSLYGGKSTDTQYF. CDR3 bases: TGTGCCAGCAGCTTGTATGGGGGGAAGTCCACAGATACGCAGTATTTT.